This T cell receptor beta chain was observed in a study of blood T cells in healthy people across ages. Through a sample-barcoded 5' primer and a J-beta primer mix, a second PCR was run for roughly 7 to 11 cycles. The yield of each sample was at least 2.5 million CDR3-containing paired-end reads. TCRdb re-derived calls from the 5' RACE reads in MiXCR, one entry per CDR3 protein. The data contain about 1,400,000 distinct CDR3 sequences, approximately 60% of them seen just once; the ten biggest clones take up 6.5% to 8.5%. This clonotype occurred a few times. Antigen: not known. V lost 7 bases to trimming and J lost 7 bases, with 10 bases between them. The CDR3 consists of 11 residues. Study-wide findings and caveats: The study lacked donor CMV status, which possibly confounded expanded clonotype changes.

The V gene is TRBV12-3 or TRBV12-4, the J gene TRBJ1-1, with D unclear. This clonotype was obtained from a man between 18 and 29 years old in good health. The sequencing sample was made of blood. CDR3 protein: CASKNTFEAFF. The CDR3 DNA follows: TGTGCCAGCAAGAACACATTTGAAGCTTTCTTT.